This T cell receptor (beta chain) was found in a study of blood T cell repertoires in COVID-19. CDR1 and CDR2 from the germline V gene are SEHNR and FQNEAQ (reference sequence). V was pared by 1 base and J by 5 bases, with 10 bases of the junction left unmatched. The CDR3 contains 16 residues. Original methodology: Reference gene primer amplification gave nucleated cell count estimates. Assay: immunoSEQ multiplex PCR; the TCRdb copy retains only in-frame clones and omits some. The V and J calls and clone size are taken from that table; D and trimming were inferred from the DNA. The table includes hundreds of thousands of clones, around nine tenths detected once. Those enrolled, adults aged roughly 18 to 95 years, came from some 23 US areas. Participant reports of clinical history set cohort assignment. All exposed participants met a person with COVID-19 within 2 weeks before entering the study.

The J gene is TRBJ1-2, the V gene TRBV7-9; 7 bases agree with TRBD1. Sequencing used PBMCs or T cells enriched from blood (not recorded which). This TCR derives from a young woman who had been exposed to COVID-19. CDR3 sequence: CASSLGRTDREYGYTF. The CDR3 nucleotides are TGTGCCAGCAGCTTAGGTAGGACCGACAGGGAATATGGCTACACCTTC.